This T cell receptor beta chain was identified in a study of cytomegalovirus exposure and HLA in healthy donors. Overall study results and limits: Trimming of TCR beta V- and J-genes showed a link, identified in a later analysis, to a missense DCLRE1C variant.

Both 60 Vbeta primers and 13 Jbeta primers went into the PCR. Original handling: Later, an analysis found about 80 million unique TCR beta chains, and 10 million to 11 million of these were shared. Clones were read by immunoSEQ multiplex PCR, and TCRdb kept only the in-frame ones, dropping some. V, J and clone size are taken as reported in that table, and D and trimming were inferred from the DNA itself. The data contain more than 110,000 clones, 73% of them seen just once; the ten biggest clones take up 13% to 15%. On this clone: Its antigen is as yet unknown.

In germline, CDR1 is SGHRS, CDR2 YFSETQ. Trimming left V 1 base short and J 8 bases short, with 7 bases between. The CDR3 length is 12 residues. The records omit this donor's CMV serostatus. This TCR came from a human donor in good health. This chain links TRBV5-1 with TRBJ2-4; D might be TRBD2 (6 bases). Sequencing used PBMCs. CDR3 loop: CASSLSGDIQYF. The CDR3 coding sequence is TGCGCCAGCAGCTTGTCGGGAGACATTCAGTACTTC.